The 7 T cell receptor beta chains presented below share a single source sample, sequenced in a study of blood T cells in healthy people across ages. Sample-barcoded 5' priming and a J-beta primer mix drove a second PCR of about 6 to 11 cycles. MiXCR, run by TCRdb on the 5' RACE reads, gives a single entry per CDR3 protein. The table includes about a million distinct CDR3 sequences, roughly 51% detected once. The material sequenced was blood. The receptors here all came from an older woman in good health.

The CDR3 coding sequence is TGCAGCGTTGTCTTGGGGACCCAGTACTTC. This gives the protein CSVVLGTQYF. The V call is TRBV29-1, the J call TRBJ2-5, with D uncertain. CDR3 length equals 10 residues. Trimming shortened V by 4 bases and J by 7 bases, and 7 bases separated the two germline ends. Germline CDR1 reads SQVTM; CDR2 reads ANQGSEA. Combining the CDR3 with reference TRBV29-1 and TRBJ2-5 gives the whole variable domain SAVISQKPSRDICQRGTSLTIQCQVDSQVTMMFWYRQQPGQSLTLIATANQGSEATYESGFVIDKFPISRPNLTFSTLTVSNMSPEDSSIYLCSVVLGTQYFGPGTRLLVL.

This clonotype has only a few counts. The chain couples TRBV4-1 to TRBJ2-6; D ambiguous. The CDR3 consists of 15 residues. The germline V gene encodes CDR1 MGHRA and CDR2 YSYEKL. The germline V and J ends were trimmed by 2 bases and 2 bases, with 7 bases remaining between them. The CDR3 nucleotides are TGCGCCAGCAGCCAATTCGGCACTGGGGCCAACGTCCTGACTTTC. This codes for CASSQFGTGANVLTF.

The genes are TRBV24-1 and TRBJ2-4, with 10 bases that match TRBD1. The J call may not be correct, given that the DNA end is closer to TRBJ2-5. The CDR3 extends over 15 amino acids. Germline-derived CDR1 and CDR2 are KGHDR and SFDVKD. This CDR3 is CATSDLDRGLQTQYF. The CDR3 coding sequence is TGTGCCACCAGTGATCTAGACAGGGGGCTCCAGACCCAGTACTTC.

This sequence joins TRBV13 and TRBJ2-1; 11 nucleotides match TRBD1. Germline trimming cut 4 bases from V and 9 bases from J; bases unmatched to any gene: 5. Germline CDR1 is PRHDT and CDR2 is FYEKMQ (reference sequence). The CDR3 loop spans 14 amino acids. The CDR3 coding sequence is TGTGCCAGCAGCTACCGGACAGGGGGCCGTGAGCAGTTCTTC. Amino acid sequence: CASSYRTGGREQFF.

In the case of this clonotype: A read error is possible here, since a much larger clone lies one base away. The gene calls are TRBV10-3 and TRBJ1-5; 7 bases align to TRBD1. Looked up from germline, CDR1 is ENHRY and CDR2 is SYGVKD. V trimming: 8 bases; J trimming: 2 bases; junction bases outside the gene matches: 6. There are 14 residues in the CDR3. The CDR3 DNA reads TGTGCCATCTCGACAGGGAATGGCAATCAGCCCCAGCATTTT. This codes for CAISTGNGNQPQHF.

The V call is TRBV15, the J call TRBJ2-5, with D maybe TRBD2 (7 bases). The J call is in doubt because the DNA end fits TRBJ2-4 better. The CDR3 spans 17 residues. Germline values: CDR1 LNHNV, CDR2 YYDKDF (reference sequence). The CDR3 spells CATSRAVKGGGWNIQYF. The CDR3 bases are TGTGCCACCAGCAGAGCGGTCAAGGGGGGAGGGTGGAACATTCAGTACTTC.

Worth noting for this clonotype: A junction boundary mismatches the germline segment, possibly from a read error. The chain recombines TRBV20-1 with TRBJ2-3; D uncertain. The CDR3 sequence is 14 residues long. CDR1 is DFQATT, CDR2 SNEGSKA, per germline (reference sequence). The CDR3 DNA follows: TGCAGTGCTGGAGAGAGGCAGAACACAGATACGCAGTATTTT. This codes for CSAGERQNTDTQYF.